This T cell receptor beta chain was identified during a study of vaccination and CD4 T cells after COVID-19 (dated by TCRdb to between 2021 and 2022). Study-wide context: Convalescent patients had a positive SARS-CoV-2 result on nasal swab PCR, and of these patients, about ten had mild disease and one had severe disease. The convalescent cohort included six males and four females, with two Hispanic individuals, seven Caucasians, two Asians and one multiracial person. Two doses of either the Pfizer-BioNTech BNT162b2 vaccine (n=8) or the Moderna mRNA-1273 vaccine (n=2) were administered to participants. Post-COVID blood samples were collected from convalescent patients a median of roughly 100 days after diagnosis, with a range of roughly 30 to 161 days. The time from the second vaccine dose to post-vaccine blood sampling had a median of approximately 72 days and ranged from 14 to 241 days. The cultures were stimulated with overlapping spike peptide pools from SARS-CoV-2 and from the common cold coronaviruses HCoV-NL63, HCoV-OC43 and HCoV-229E. Control cultures received a CEFX viral epitope pool as the positive control, an HIV-1 Nef peptide pool as the negative control, or no peptide. The spike-specific CD4+ TCR repertoire was compared before and after mRNA vaccination in fewer than eleven COVID-19 convalescent patients and a handful of infection-naive healthy vaccine recipients.

Taken from the germline V gene, the CDR1 and CDR2 loops are SNHLY and FYNNEI. Trimming costs V 7 bases and J 8 bases, and their ends lie 11 bases apart. CDR3 length: 11 amino acids, cysteine to phenylalanine. Only the CDR3 DNA is retained, 33 bases long and in frame from the first base. What the treatment or condition label conveys for this sample: roughly ten-day PBMC culture with coronavirus spike peptide pools or control peptides (ViraFEST assay). The ViraFEST assay was used in the study, in which antigen-specific T cells were expanded with peptide pools and expanded clonotypes were subsequently identified by TCR sequencing. The positive SARS-CoV-2 PCR tests of the convalescent patients were dated from March to December 2020, before the Alpha, Beta and Delta variants emerged in the United States. Some 2 million PBMCs per well were cultured in IMDM with roughly 4.8% human AB serum and 8.5 to 10 IU/ml IL-2, plus 10 ug/ml peptide pools. Half of the culture medium was replaced with fresh IL-2-containing medium on days 3 and 7. After about 10 days of culture, CD4+ T cells were isolated by negative selection using the EasySep CD4+ T cell isolation kit. Ficoll-Paque Plus gradient centrifugation was used to isolate PBMCs from whole blood, and the isolated PBMCs were then either used fresh or cryopreserved at -140C. Culture conditions were generally each tested in triplicate wells.

General conclusions and limits of the study: Among convalescent patients, a median about 86% of the SARS-CoV-2-reactive clones seen after vaccination appeared only after vaccination, which suggests priming specific to the vaccine. An increase in the median number of SARS-CoV-2-reactive clonotypes from around 20 after infection to 38 after vaccination was observed, but the change was not found to be significant. Nearly all vaccine-specific clones in convalescent patients (304 of 307) were mono-reactive for SARS-CoV-2 spike rather than cross-reactive with common cold coronaviruses. Relatively few convalescent patients were included in the study, and early timepoints after natural infection were not analyzed.

Remarks on this clonotype: The antigen it binds to is not known. The input lacks base qualities; no much larger clone sits a single base away.

Libraries were made using PCR. TCR sequencing of DNA from cultured CD4+ T cells used the Oncomine TCR Beta short-read assay at the Johns Hopkins FTIC core. The QIAamp micro DNA kit was used to extract genomic DNA from the cultured CD4+ T cells. The Oncomine TCR Beta libraries from cultured CD4+ T cells were pooled using unique dual indexes and then sequenced on an Illumina iSeq 100. Concerning the study's data processing: Non-productive sequences were removed, and CDR3s that did not start with C, did not end with F or W, or were shorter than 7 amino acids were discarded. The MANAFEST web application was used to identify antigen-specific clonotypes by comparing peptide-stimulated wells against reference wells and other culture wells. An FDR below 0.05, an odds ratio above 5, and a productive frequency above 0.1% in at least two of three replicate wells were required for clones to be considered positive. A clonotype counted as cross-reactive if it showed significant expansion both in the SARS-CoV-2 spike wells and in at least one common cold coronavirus spike condition. Levenshtein distances (stringdist) and unrooted phylogenetic trees (ape) in R version 3.6.1 were used to assess CDR3 homology. TCRdb reprocessing: public reads trimmed at Q25 with fastp, clones called with MiXCR, in-frame beta chains kept. Entries that share a CDR3 protein sequence are merged under the most common genes and DNA. V and J calls and clone size were set by TCRdb, not the authors. The table for this sample lists 21,000 or so distinct CDR3 sequences; roughly 74% of them were counted only once. 8.6% of the sample belongs to the ten largest clones.

This clonotype was obtained from a human donor who had recovered from COVID-19. The chain uses TRBV2 and TRBJ1-2; tentative D gene TRBD1, with 6 bases matching. The sample comprised CD4+ T cells from blood, cultured in vitro. The DNA reads as follows: TGTGCCAGCACCCCTACAGGGGGCTACACCTTC. Its product reads: CASTPTGGYTF.